This T cell receptor (beta chain) comes out of a study of cytomegalovirus exposure and HLA in healthy donors. Study-level points and caveats: What a later analysis reportedly showed was that an Asian-associated ancestry cluster had fewer N-insertions than the approximately 720-donor mean. TCR beta V- and J-gene trimming was later associated with a missense DCLRE1C variant.

Unmatched junction bases numbered 7, after V lost 8 bases and J lost 0 bases. The CDR3 is 14 amino acids. Germline V gene lookup returns CDR1 MGHDK and CDR2 SYGVNS. PCR used 60 Vbeta primers and 13 Jbeta primers. In the source study's methods: A follow-up analysis tallied about 80 million unique TCR beta chains, approximately 10 million shared. Only in-frame clones appear in the TCRdb table, and some are missing; sequencing was by immunoSEQ multiplex PCR. That table gives V, J and clone size, and the DNA gave D and trimming. The sample shows roughly 90,000 clones, 74% of them seen only once. The study sampled nominally healthy donors, though unrecorded immune exposures were likely. This clone was picked up a small number of times. Antigen unknown.

Sequenced: PBMCs. This chain uses TRBV25-1 with TRBJ2-7; 7 bases agree with TRBD1. The source is a man aged 30 to 45 in good health and CMV-seropositive. The CDR3: CASSRAGGSYEQYF. CDR3 nucleotides: TGTGCCAGCTCCAGGGCAGGGGGCTCCTACGAGCAGTACTTC.